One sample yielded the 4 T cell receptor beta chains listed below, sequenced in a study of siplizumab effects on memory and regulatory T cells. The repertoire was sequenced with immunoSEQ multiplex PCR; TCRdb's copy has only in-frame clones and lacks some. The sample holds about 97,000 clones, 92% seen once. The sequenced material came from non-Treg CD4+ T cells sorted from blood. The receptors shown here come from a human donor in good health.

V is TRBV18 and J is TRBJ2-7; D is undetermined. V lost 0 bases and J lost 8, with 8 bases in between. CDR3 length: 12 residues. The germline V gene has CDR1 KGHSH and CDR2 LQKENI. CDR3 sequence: CASSPPSRKQYF. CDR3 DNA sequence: TGTGCCAGCTCACCACCTTCCCGTAAGCAGTACTTC.

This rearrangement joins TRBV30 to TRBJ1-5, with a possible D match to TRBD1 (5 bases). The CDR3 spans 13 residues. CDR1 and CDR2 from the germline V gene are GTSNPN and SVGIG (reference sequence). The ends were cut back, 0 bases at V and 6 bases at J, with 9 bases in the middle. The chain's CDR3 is CAWSVPGAQPQHF. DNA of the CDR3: TGTGCCTGGAGTGTACCCGGGGCTCAGCCCCAGCATTTT.

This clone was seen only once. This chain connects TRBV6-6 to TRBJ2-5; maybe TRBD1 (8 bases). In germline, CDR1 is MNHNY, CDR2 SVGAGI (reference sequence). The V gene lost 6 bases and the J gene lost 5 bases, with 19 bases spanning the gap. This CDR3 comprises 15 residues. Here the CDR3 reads CASRGAGQARETQYF. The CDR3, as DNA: TGTGCCAGCAGGGGAGCGGGACAGGCCCGGGAGACCCAGTACTTC.

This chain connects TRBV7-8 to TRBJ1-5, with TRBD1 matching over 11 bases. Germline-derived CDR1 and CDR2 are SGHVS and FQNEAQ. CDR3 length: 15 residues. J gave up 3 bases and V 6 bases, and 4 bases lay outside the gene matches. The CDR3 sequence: CASRPDRGPNQPQHF. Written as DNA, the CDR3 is TGTGCCAGCAGACCGGACAGGGGGCCCAATCAGCCCCAGCATTTT.